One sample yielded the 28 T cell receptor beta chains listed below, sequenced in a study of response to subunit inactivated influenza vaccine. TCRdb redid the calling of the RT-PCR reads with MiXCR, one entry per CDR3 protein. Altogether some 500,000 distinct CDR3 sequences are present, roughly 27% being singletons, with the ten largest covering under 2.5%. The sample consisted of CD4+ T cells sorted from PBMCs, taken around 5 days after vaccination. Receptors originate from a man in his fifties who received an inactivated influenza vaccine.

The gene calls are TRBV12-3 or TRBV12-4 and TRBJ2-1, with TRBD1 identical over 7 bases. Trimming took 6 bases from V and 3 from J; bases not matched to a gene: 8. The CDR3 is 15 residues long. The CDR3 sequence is CASSRSGQSYNEQFF. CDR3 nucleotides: TGTGCCAGCAGCCGATCGGGACAGAGCTACAATGAGCAGTTCTTC.

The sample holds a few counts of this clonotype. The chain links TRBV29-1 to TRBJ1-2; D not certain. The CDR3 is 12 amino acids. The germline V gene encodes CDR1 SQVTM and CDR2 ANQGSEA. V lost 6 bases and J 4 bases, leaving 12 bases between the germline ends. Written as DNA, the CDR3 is TGCAGCGTGGGCGGGTCCTCCTATGGCTACACCTTC. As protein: CSVGGSSYGYTF.

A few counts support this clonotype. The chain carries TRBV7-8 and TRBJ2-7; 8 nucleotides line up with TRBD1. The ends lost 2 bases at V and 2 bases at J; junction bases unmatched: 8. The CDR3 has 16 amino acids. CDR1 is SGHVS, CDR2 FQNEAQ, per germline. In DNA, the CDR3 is TGTGCCAGCAGCTTAACTTCCGGACAGGGCCCCTACGAGCAGTACTTC. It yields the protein CASSLTSGQGPYEQYF.

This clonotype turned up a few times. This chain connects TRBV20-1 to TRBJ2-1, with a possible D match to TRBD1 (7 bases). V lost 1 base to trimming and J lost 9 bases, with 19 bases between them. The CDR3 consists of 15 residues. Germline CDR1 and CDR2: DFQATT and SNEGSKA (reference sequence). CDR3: CSARGGLQGGIEQFF. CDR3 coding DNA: TGCAGTGCTAGAGGGGGACTTCAAGGGGGCATTGAGCAGTTCTTC.

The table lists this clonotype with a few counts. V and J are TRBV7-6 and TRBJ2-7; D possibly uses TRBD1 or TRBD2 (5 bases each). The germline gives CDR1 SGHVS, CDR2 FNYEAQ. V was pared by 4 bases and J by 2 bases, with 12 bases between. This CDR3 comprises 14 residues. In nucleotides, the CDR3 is TGTGCCAGCAGCTCCCGTCCGGGGCCCTACGAGCAGTACTTC. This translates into CASSSRPGPYEQYF.

This CDR3 reads CSAGPGGGNQPQHF. DNA for the CDR3: TGCAGTGCTGGACCGGGAGGGGGCAATCAGCCCCAGCATTTT. V and J are TRBV20-1 and TRBJ1-5; D might be TRBD1 (5 bases). The germline V and J ends were trimmed by 5 bases and 2 bases, with 13 bases remaining between them. Germline assignment: CDR1 DFQATT and CDR2 SNEGSKA (reference sequence). The CDR3 length is 14 residues.

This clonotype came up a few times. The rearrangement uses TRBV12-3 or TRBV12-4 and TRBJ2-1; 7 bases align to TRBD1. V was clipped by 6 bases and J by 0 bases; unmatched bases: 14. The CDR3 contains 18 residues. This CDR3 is CASRTRQGPLNSYNEQFF. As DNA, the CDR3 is TGTGCCAGCAGGACCAGACAGGGCCCCCTGAACTCCTACAATGAGCAGTTCTTC.

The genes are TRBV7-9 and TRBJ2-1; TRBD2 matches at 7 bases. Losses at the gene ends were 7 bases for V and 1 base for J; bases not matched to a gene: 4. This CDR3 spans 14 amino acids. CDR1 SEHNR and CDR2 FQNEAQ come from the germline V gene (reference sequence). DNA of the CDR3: TGTGCCAGCACGGGGGGTTTGTCCTACAATGAGCAGTTCTTC. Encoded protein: CASTGGLSYNEQFF.

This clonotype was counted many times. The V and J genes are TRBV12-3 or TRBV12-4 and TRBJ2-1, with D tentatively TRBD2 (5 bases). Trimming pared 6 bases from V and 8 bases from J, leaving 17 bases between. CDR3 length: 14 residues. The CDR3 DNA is TGTGCCAGCAGGGCCTCAGGACGGGGTGATGAGCAGTTCTTC. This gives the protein CASRASGRGDEQFF.

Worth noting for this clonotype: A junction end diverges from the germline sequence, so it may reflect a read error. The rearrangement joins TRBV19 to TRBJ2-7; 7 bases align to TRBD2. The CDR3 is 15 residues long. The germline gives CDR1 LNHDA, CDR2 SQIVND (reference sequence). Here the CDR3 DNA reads TGTTCCAGTAGAGAAAGGGCGGGAGCCCCCTACGAGCAGTACTTC. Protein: CSSRERAGAPYEQYF.

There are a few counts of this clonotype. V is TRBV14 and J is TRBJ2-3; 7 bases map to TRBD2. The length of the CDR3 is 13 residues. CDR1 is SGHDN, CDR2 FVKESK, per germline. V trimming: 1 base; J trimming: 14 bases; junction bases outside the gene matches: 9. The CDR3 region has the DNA TGTGCCAGCAGCCAAGGGGCTAGCGGCAAATCGTATTTT. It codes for CASSQGASGKSYF.

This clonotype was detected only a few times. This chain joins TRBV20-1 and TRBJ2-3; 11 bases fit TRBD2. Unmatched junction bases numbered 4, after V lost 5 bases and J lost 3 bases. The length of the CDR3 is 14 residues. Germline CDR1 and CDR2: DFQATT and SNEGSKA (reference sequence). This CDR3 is CSAHPSGRTDTQYF. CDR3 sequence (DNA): TGCAGTGCTCACCCTAGCGGGAGGACAGATACGCAGTATTTT.

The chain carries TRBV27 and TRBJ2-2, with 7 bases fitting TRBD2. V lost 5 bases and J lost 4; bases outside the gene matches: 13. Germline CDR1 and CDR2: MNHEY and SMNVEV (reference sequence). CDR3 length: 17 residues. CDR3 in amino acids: CASSPTRLAASTGELFF. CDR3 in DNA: TGTGCCAGCAGTCCAACCAGGCTAGCGGCGAGCACCGGGGAGCTGTTTTTT.

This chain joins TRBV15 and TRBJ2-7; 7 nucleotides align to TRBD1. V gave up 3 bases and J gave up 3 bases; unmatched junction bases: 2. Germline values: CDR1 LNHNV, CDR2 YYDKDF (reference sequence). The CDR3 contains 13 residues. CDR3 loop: CATSRDRLYEQYF. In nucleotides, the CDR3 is TGTGCCACCAGCAGGGACAGGCTCTACGAGCAGTACTTC.

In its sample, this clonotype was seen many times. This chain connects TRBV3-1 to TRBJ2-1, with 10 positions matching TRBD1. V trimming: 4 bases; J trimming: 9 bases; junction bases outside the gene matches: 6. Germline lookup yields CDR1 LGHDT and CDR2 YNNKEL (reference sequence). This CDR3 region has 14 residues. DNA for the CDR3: TGTGCCAGCAGCCCATCGACAGGGGGCACTGAGCAGTTCTTC. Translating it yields CASSPSTGGTEQFF.

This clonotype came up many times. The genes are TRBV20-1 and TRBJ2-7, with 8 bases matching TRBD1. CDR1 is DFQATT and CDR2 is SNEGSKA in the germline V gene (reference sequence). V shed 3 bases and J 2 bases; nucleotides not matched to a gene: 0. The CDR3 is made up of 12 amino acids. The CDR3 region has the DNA TGCAGTGCTAGGGGACAGGCCTACGAGCAGTACTTC. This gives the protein CSARGQAYEQYF.

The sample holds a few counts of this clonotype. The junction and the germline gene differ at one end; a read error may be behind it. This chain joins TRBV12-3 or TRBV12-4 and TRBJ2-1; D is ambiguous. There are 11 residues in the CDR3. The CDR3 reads CASSSGPLTVF. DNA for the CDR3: TGTGCCAGCAGCTCTGGACCGCTCACAGTCTTC.

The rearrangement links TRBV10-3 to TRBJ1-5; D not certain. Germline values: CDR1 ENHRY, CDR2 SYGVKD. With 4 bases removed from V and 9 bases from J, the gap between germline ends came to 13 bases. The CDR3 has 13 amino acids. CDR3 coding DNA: TGTGCCATCAGTGCTGGGCCCCTATGGCCCCAGCATTTT. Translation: CAISAGPLWPQHF.

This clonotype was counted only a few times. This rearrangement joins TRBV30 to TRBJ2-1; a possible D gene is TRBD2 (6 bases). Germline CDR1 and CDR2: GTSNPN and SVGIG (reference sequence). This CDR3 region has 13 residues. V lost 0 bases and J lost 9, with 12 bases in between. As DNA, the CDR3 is TGTGCCTGGAGTGTAAGGGGACTCAGTGAGCAGTTCTTC. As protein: CAWSVRGLSEQFF.

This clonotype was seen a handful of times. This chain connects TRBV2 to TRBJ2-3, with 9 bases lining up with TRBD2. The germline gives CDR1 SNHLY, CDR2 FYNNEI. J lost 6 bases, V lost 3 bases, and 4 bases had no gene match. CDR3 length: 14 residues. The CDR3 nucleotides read TGTGCCAGCAGTGAGGGACTAGCAGCCGATACGCAGTATTTT. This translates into CASSEGLAADTQYF.

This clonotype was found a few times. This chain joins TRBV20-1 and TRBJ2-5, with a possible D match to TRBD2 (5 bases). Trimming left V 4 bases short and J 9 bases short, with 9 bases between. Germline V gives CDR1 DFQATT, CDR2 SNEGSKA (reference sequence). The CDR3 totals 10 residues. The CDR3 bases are TGCAGTGCTACAAAGAGGGCCCAGTACTTC. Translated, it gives CSATKRAQYF.

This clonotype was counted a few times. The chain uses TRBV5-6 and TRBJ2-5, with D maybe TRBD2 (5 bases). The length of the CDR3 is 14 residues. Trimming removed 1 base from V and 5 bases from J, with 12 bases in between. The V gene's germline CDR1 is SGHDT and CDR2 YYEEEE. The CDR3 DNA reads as TGTGCCAGCAGCTTGTTCGAGGGTACGGAGACCCAGTACTTC. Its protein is CASSLFEGTETQYF.

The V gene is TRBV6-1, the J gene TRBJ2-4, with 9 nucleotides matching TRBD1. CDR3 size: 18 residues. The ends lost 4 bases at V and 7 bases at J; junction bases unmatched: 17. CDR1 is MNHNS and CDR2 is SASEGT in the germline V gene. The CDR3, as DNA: TGTGCCAGCAGTGCAAAACAGGGGGCGAAGTGGGGACCGAACATTCAGTACTTC. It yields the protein CASSAKQGAKWGPNIQYF.

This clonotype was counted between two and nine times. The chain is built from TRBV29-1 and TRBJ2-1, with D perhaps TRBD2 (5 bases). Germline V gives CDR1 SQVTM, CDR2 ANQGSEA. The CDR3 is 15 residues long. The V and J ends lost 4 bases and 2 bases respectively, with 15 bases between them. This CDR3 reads CSVAASGSAYNEQFF. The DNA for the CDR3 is TGCAGCGTTGCTGCGTCGGGGAGTGCCTACAATGAGCAGTTCTTC.

CDR3 DNA: TGTGCCAGCAGTTACTCGGAACACGAGACCCAGTACTTC. Protein sequence: CASSYSEHETQYF. V usage is TRBV6-2 or TRBV6-3 and J usage is TRBJ2-5; the D is unclear. V dropped 0 bases and J dropped 5 bases, with 7 bases sitting between them. The CDR3 covers 13 residues. From germline, CDR1 is MNHEY and CDR2 SVGEGT.

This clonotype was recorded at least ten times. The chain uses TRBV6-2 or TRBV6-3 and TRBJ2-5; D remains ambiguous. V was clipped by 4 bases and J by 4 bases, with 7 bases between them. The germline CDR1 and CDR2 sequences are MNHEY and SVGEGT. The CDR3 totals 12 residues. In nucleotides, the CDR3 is TGTGCCAGCAGTTTGATGGCAGAGACCCAGTACTTC. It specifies CASSLMAETQYF.

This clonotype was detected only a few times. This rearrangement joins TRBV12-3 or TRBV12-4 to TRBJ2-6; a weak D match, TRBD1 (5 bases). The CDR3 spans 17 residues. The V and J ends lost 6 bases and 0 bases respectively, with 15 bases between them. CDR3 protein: CASRGPGRASGANVLTF. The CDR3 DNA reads TGTGCCAGCAGGGGCCCAGGGCGCGCCTCTGGGGCCAACGTCCTGACTTTC.

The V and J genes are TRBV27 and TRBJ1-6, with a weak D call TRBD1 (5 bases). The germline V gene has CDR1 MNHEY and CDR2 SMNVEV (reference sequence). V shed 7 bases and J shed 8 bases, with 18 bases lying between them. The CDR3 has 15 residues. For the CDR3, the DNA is TGTGCCAGCAACCCCCTCGGGGACGGATATTCACCCCTCCACTTT. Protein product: CASNPLGDGYSPLHF.